The T cell receptor beta chain under discussion was sequenced for a study of vaccination and CD4 T cells after COVID-19 (dated 2022 in TCRdb). Regarding the study in general: Every convalescent patient had a positive nasal swab PCR test for SARS-CoV-2, with mild disease in nine patients and severe disease in one. Overlapping spike peptide pools from SARS-CoV-2 and from the common cold coronaviruses HCoV-NL63, HCoV-OC43 and HCoV-229E were used as culture stimuli. Post-COVID blood samples from convalescent patients were collected a median of roughly 100 days after diagnosis, with a range of 35 to 161 days. Six males and four females were included in the convalescent cohort, with two Hispanic individuals, seven Caucasians, two Asians and one multiracial person represented. Each participant got two doses of either the Pfizer-BioNTech BNT162b2 vaccine (n=8) or the Moderna mRNA-1273 vaccine (n=2). Control cultures received a CEFX viral epitope pool as the positive control, an HIV-1 Nef peptide pool as the negative control, or no peptide. Post-vaccine blood samples were collected a median of about 11 weeks after the second vaccine dose, ranging from 14 to 241 days. The spike-specific CD4+ TCR repertoire was compared before and after mRNA vaccination in approximately ten COVID-19 convalescent patients and several infection-naive healthy vaccine recipients.

Library method: PCR. DNA from cultured CD4+ T cells was subjected to TCR sequencing with the Oncomine TCR Beta short-read assay at the Johns Hopkins FTIC core. Genomic DNA was extracted from the cultured CD4+ T cells with the QIAamp micro DNA kit. Oncomine TCR Beta libraries made from cultured CD4+ T cells were pooled using unique dual indexes and sequenced on an Illumina iSeq 100. The study's own analysis went as follows. Non-productive sequences were filtered out, and CDR3s that did not start with C, did not end with F or W, or were shorter than 7 amino acids were discarded. The MANAFEST web application was used to identify antigen-specific clonotypes by comparing peptide-stimulated wells against reference wells and other culture wells. For a clone to be called positive, the clone needed an FDR below 0.05, an odds ratio above 5, and a productive frequency above 0.1% in at least two of three replicate wells. Clonotypes that were significantly expanded in both SARS-CoV-2 spike wells and at least one common cold coronavirus spike condition were defined as cross-reactive. CDR3 homology was assessed with Levenshtein distances (stringdist) and unrooted phylogenetic trees (ape) in R version 3.6.1. Using fastp trimming at Q25 and MiXCR clonotype assembly, TCRdb reanalyzed the public sequencing data and kept in-frame beta chains. Rows are unified per CDR3 protein, each entry keeping the most common DNA and genes. The V and J calls and clone size come from TCRdb's table, not from the authors' own analysis. Counted in this sample were approximately 10,000 distinct CDR3 sequences; about 50% of them appeared once. Around a third of the sample goes to the ten largest clones.

The CDR3 contains 18 residues, cysteine and phenylalanine counted. The DNA shown is the 54-base CDR3, in frame from base 1. Via the germline V gene (reference sequence), CDR1 is SEHNR and CDR2 FQNEAQ. Trimming removed 5 bases from V and 1 base from J; the gene matches leave 15 bases unexplained. In light of the paper, this sample's treatment or condition label describes: approximately nine-day PBMC culture with coronavirus spike peptide pools or control peptides (ViraFEST assay). The ViraFEST assay, used in the study, expanded antigen-specific T cells with peptide pools and then identified the expanded clonotypes through TCR sequencing. The convalescent patients' positive SARS-CoV-2 PCR tests were from March to December 2020, which was before the Alpha, Beta and Delta variants emerged in the United States. Each well held two million PBMCs cultured with roughly 9.2 ug/ml peptide pools in IMDM containing roughly 5% human AB serum and around 10 IU/ml IL-2. Half of the culture medium was replaced with fresh IL-2-containing medium on days 3 and 7. After 10 days of culture, CD4+ T cells were isolated by negative selection using the EasySep CD4+ T cell isolation kit. Ficoll-Paque Plus gradient centrifugation was used to isolate PBMCs from whole blood, and the isolated PBMCs were then either used fresh or cryopreserved at -140C. Each culture condition was generally run in triplicate wells.

What the work shows at the level of the full study, not this receptor alone: In convalescent patients, a median approximately 86% of post-vaccine SARS-CoV-2-reactive clones were detected only after vaccination, suggesting vaccine-specific priming. The median number of SARS-CoV-2-reactive clonotypes rose from under 25 after infection to a few dozen after vaccination, but the change was not significant. Only a relatively small number of convalescent patients were included in the study, and early timepoints following natural infection were not analyzed. Of the vaccine-specific clones in convalescent patients, 304 of 307, or nearly all, reacted only to SARS-CoV-2 spike and did not cross-react with common cold coronaviruses.

This clonotype turned up a few times. Its binding antigen is unknown. Base qualities are not at hand, and no much larger clone is one base apart. The TCR sequence derives from a human donor who had recovered from COVID-19. The chain joins TRBV7-9 to TRBJ2-5, and TRBD2 aligns with 8 junction nucleotides. Sequencing was done on a sample of CD4+ T cells from blood, cultured in vitro. The CDR3 has the sequence CASSTNRVGLAGQETQYF. The DNA reads as follows: TGTGCCAGCAGCACCAACCGGGTCGGGCTAGCGGGCCAAGAGACCCAGTACTTC.